This record covers a single TCR beta chain. Its cognate antigen is unknown. Clones were sequenced by immunoSEQ multiplex PCR, and TCRdb holds only the in-frame ones, with some missing. The sample lists 160,000 or so clones, approximately 80% occurring once. The CDR3 extends over 15 amino acids. The germline V gene encodes CDR1 LNHDA and CDR2 SQIVND (reference sequence). Unmatched junction bases numbered 5, after V lost 2 bases and J lost 2 bases. The data were taken from a study of cytotoxic CD8 clonotypes in ibrutinib-treated CLL. Study-wide background: Response samples were taken after a median of about 11 months on treatment, range 6 to 36. General observations from the study: Public clonotypes (which were uncommon) either contracted or remained stable on treatment.

Material: PBMCs, obtained after 12 months of ibrutinib treatment. The sequence was collected from a human donor with chronic lymphocytic leukemia. The chain has TRBV19 and TRBJ2-7, with TRBD1 matching over 8 bases. The chain's CDR3 is CASSIRPGGPYEQYF. DNA for the CDR3: TGTGCCAGTAGTATAAGGCCAGGGGGCCCCTACGAGCAGTACTTC.